The rows below give T cell receptor beta chains drawn from one sample of a study of cytomegalovirus exposure and HLA in healthy donors. Assay: immunoSEQ multiplex PCR; the TCRdb copy retains only in-frame clones and omits some. The data show around 140,000 clones, over 60% seen once. Sequenced input: PBMCs. The source is a female donor in good health and CMV-seronegative. Each CDR3 is given without its conserved first and last residue. The D gene is left open where the match is weak. For some rows the clone size is stated as once, few or many, or as a class when expanded; others skip it.

V	D	size	length	CDR3
TRBV29-1	-	-	10	SVERGIEGYT
TRBV6-5	-	-	14	ASSYPRQANTGELF
TRBV5-5	TRBD1	-	13	ASSSLYDRGYGYT
TRBV2	TRBD1	-	10	ASLGQSYEQY
TRBV18	TRBD1	-	13	ASSPRQGARETQY
TRBV9	-	-	12	ASSPHLANTEAF
TRBV7-2	TRBD1	once	12	ASSLNRGNQPQH
TRBV28	-	-	10	ASGLAKNIQY
TRBV10-3	-	few	11	AISRQDNQPQH
TRBV9	TRBD1	-	17	ASSAPGTGGTSGANVLT
TRBV7-2	-	-	13	ASSLSLGENQPQH
TRBV2	-	-	14	ASSEALGGGSETQY
TRBV7-9	-	-	14	ASSLQSGISGNTIY
TRBV6-1	TRBD2	-	15	ASSGLGSGVSYNEQF
TRBV27	TRBD1	once	13	ASKSTRGDRTEAF
TRBV28	-	-	11	ASRTPESHEQY
TRBV29-1	-	-	16	SVEAAAGQRRPTDTQY
TRBV28	-	-	12	ASSYGQGFYGYT
TRBV6-1	-	few	14	ASSEAGQLKDEKLF
TRBV18	TRBD2	-	13	ASSPGLAAYNEQF
TRBV13	-	-	12	ASSLYSVSYEQY
TRBV21-1	-	-	14	ASPIHLAGGLFTQY
TRBV28	TRBD1	once	13	ASRNKDRGNTEAF
TRBV2	-	-	10	ATSTGKNIQY
TRBV28	-	-	14	ASSTSEGRPGNTIY
TRBV9	-	-	15	ASSVARGEASNYGYT
TRBV2	-	-	15	ASSEARTPSSNQPQH
TRBV19	-	-	10	ASSRWRDGYT
TRBV5-1	-	-	12	ASSLGAVPYEQY
TRBV10-3	TRBD1	-	13	ATRLAGTGTYGYT
TRBV11-3	TRBD2	-	15	ASSLDPLAGPYNEQF
TRBV14	-	-	14	ASSQEGQGLNTEAF
TRBV6-5	TRBD2	-	11	ASTIPGGDEQY
TRBV28	TRBD1	-	15	ASSSLWTGPSNQPQH
TRBV10-3	-	few	12	AISQDMSSYEQY
TRBV7-9	TRBD1	-	14	ASSLEGQGNQETQY
TRBV15	-	-	11	ATQGPTNEKLF
TRBV5-1	TRBD2	-	14	ASSLGAGGSCNEQF
TRBV30	-	-	11	AWSERVTGELF
TRBV7-9	-	-	12	ASTVSRVGLEQY
TRBV5-1	TRBD1	-	15	AAGTGLLNPQDNEQF
TRBV9	-	-	13	ASSVGGQVNQPQH
TRBV2	-	few	13	ASSRDTLGGNEQF
TRBV2	-	-	10	ASRLYNSPLH
TRBV11-1	TRBD2	-	15	ASSLGATSGDGETQY
TRBV19	TRBD1	-	13	ASSPGTGGYYEQY
TRBV4-1	-	-	11	ASSRRVNNEQF
TRBV6-5	TRBD1	few	13	ASSSGTALWGEQY
TRBV6-6	TRBD1	-	13	ASRPDRLSGYEQY
TRBV7-9	TRBD1	-	13	ASSKSPGQGYEQY
TRBV6-1	TRBD1	once	15	ASSGWTGGAGSYEQY
TRBV2	TRBD1	-	13	ASSGTGLANYGYT
TRBV15	-	-	11	ATSRVGTGQQH